The 24 T cell receptor beta chains below come from one sample, sequenced in a study of blood T cells in healthy people across ages. Next came a second PCR, run for about 7 to 11 cycles, which used a sample-barcoded 5' primer along with a J-beta primer mix. TCRdb re-called the 5' RACE reads with MiXCR, one entry per CDR3 protein. The data contain around 800,000 distinct CDR3 sequences, more than 25% of them singletons. The same data also went into a second study, on T cells of mothers and their children.

Sequences were obtained from blood. The receptors were gathered from a boy under 18 in good health.

The chain couples TRBV11-2 to TRBJ2-3, with 10 bases lining up with TRBD2. Per the germline V gene, CDR1 is SGHAT and CDR2 is FQNNGV. V dropped 6 bases and J dropped 3; count of bases not matched to a gene: 9. The CDR3 has 16 residues. CDR3 residues: CASSFLTSGVTDTQYF. In DNA form, the CDR3 reads TGTGCCAGCAGTTTTCTCACTAGCGGGGTAACAGATACGCAGTATTTT.

This clonotype was counted a few times. V is TRBV12-3 or TRBV12-4 and J is TRBJ1-4; D not certain. The CDR3 length is 17 residues. The V and J ends lost 3 bases and 2 bases respectively, with 16 bases between them. The CDR3 spells CASSLYRGESTNEKLFF. The CDR3 DNA reads TGTGCCAGCAGTTTGTACCGGGGTGAATCTACTAATGAAAAACTGTTTTTT.

This clonotype came up a few times. CDR3 DNA: TGTGCCAGCAGCTTAGCGGCCCAGCCCCACACTGAAGCTTTCTTT. This codes for CASSLAAQPHTEAFF. The chain has TRBV7-2 and TRBJ1-1; D is ambiguous. The length of the CDR3 is 15 residues. Germline-derived CDR1 and CDR2 are SGHTA and FQGNSA. V lost 0 bases and J lost 3, with 11 bases in between.

This clonotype was seen a handful of times. The J gene is TRBJ2-7, the V gene TRBV6-1; D is possibly TRBD1 or TRBD2 (5 bases each). The CDR3 is 15 amino acids. Per the germline V gene, CDR1 is MNHNS and CDR2 is SASEGT. V lost 4 bases, J lost 0 bases, and 13 bases lay in between. CDR3 in DNA: TGTGCCAGCAGTGTCCGGGACGGTTACTCCTACGAGCAGTACTTC. It translates to CASSVRDGYSYEQYF.

This clonotype was seen more than once but under ten times. This chain connects TRBV7-6 to TRBJ1-2, with D possibly TRBD1 on 5 matching bases. Deletions cut 5 bases from V and 8 bases from J, with 21 bases between. The CDR3 totals 15 residues. Per germline, CDR1 SGHVS and CDR2 FNYEAQ. CDR3: CASSQGGSPRFGYTF. The CDR3 DNA reads TGTGCCAGCAGCCAGGGAGGGTCGCCCAGATTCGGCTACACCTTC.

The chain recombines TRBV20-1 with TRBJ2-2; TRBD2 matches 9 bases. The CDR3 is 16 amino acids. Per germline, CDR1 DFQATT and CDR2 SNEGSKA (reference sequence). V lost 5 bases to trimming and J lost 2 bases; unmatched junction nucleotides: 9. CDR3 sequence reads: CSASLAGAFNTGELFF. CDR3 nucleotide sequence: TGCAGTGCTTCCTTAGCGGGGGCCTTTAACACCGGGGAGCTGTTTTTT.

This clonotype appeared a few times. V gene TRBV3-1 combines with J gene TRBJ1-1; D may be TRBD1 (6 bases). The CDR3 length is 15 residues. Germline CDR1 LGHDT, CDR2 YNNKEL (reference sequence). The V gene lost 5 bases and the J gene lost 4 bases, with 17 bases spanning the gap. The CDR3 spells CASSSQAGGGTEAFF. The CDR3 coding sequence is TGTGCCAGCAGCTCCCAGGCGGGAGGGGGCACTGAAGCTTTCTTT.

Only a few counts were recorded for this clonotype. The chain joins TRBV5-1 to TRBJ2-2; D possibly corresponds to TRBD2 (5 bases). The CDR3 has 14 amino acids. Germline V gene sequence: CDR1 SGHRS, CDR2 YFSETQ. Trimming shortened V by 5 bases and J by 5 bases, and 13 bases separated the two germline ends. CDR3 DNA: TGCGCCAGCAGTTACCTCCGGGGAACCGGGGAGCTGTTTTTT. Protein: CASSYLRGTGELFF.

The chain employs TRBV5-1 and TRBJ1-2; TRBD1 aligns across 9 bases. Trimming removed 0 bases from V and 6 bases from J; junction bases left unmatched: 6. The germline CDR1 and CDR2 sequences are SGHRS and YFSETQ. This CDR3 is 15 amino acids long. CDR3 nucleotides: TGCGCCAGCAGCTTGGAGGGACAGGGTTTGGATGGCTACACCTTC. It codes for CASSLEGQGLDGYTF.

The rearrangement links TRBV5-5 to TRBJ1-1; perhaps TRBD1 as D (5 bases). The CDR3 consists of 15 residues. The V and J ends lost 2 bases and 3 bases respectively, with 14 bases between them. Germline CDR1 is SGHKS and CDR2 is YYEKEE (reference sequence). CDR3 nucleotides: TGTGCCAGCAGCTTAGCTGCAGGGTCCTACACTGAAGCTTTCTTT. Translating gives CASSLAAGSYTEAFF.

The rearrangement uses TRBV5-1 and TRBJ1-1; 7 bases align to TRBD1. Germline assignment: CDR1 SGHRS and CDR2 YFSETQ. V lost 4 bases and J lost 3; bases outside the gene matches: 6. The CDR3 has 14 amino acids. The CDR3 DNA reads as TGCGCCAGCAGCCAGACAGGGAGGGACACTGAAGCTTTCTTT. This sequence encodes CASSQTGRDTEAFF.

This rearrangement joins TRBV6-1 to TRBJ1-1, with a possible D match to TRBD1 (6 bases). This CDR3 contains 13 residues. The germline CDR1 and CDR2 sequences are MNHNS and SASEGT. Trimming took off 4 bases at V and 4 bases at J, with 10 bases between the two ends. The CDR3 DNA reads TGTGCCAGCAGTGCACAGGGACGCACTGAAGCTTTCTTT. Amino acids: CASSAQGRTEAFF.

The CDR3 DNA sequence: TGTGCCAGCAGTGAGAACGGCTACGAGCAGTACTTC. Protein: CASSENGYEQYF. The chain is built from TRBV2 and TRBJ2-7; D not resolved. The CDR3 covers 12 residues. V dropped 3 bases and J dropped 3 bases, with 6 bases sitting between them. The germline CDR1 and CDR2 sequences are SNHLY and FYNNEI.

This clonotype has more than one count but fewer than ten. The chain carries TRBV20-1 and TRBJ1-2, with unresolved D. Germline lookup yields CDR1 DFQATT and CDR2 SNEGSKA (reference sequence). The CDR3 loop spans 11 amino acids. Trimming cost V 0 bases and J 8 bases, with 7 bases left between them. In DNA, the CDR3 is TGCAGTGCTAGAGATGAGGGAGGCTACACCTTC. This gives the protein CSARDEGGYTF.

This chain links TRBV11-2 with TRBJ2-1; D is undetermined. Germline CDR1 reads SGHAT; CDR2 reads FQNNGV. Deletions cut 6 bases from V and 1 base from J, with 13 bases between. The CDR3 runs 15 residues. CDR3 sequence: CASSHRTDSYNEQFF. As DNA, the CDR3 is TGTGCCAGCAGTCACCGGACCGATTCCTACAATGAGCAGTTCTTC.

The chain is built from TRBV30 and TRBJ2-3; D is uncertain. The V gene's germline CDR1 is GTSNPN and CDR2 SVGIG (reference sequence). V shed 5 bases and J shed 5 bases, with 14 bases lying between them. CDR3 length: 13 residues. CDR3 nucleotide sequence: TGTGCCTGGGATCCGACGGGTCAAGATACGCAGTATTTT. Translation gives CAWDPTGQDTQYF.

This clonotype was detected only a few times. The J gene is TRBJ2-5, the V gene TRBV12-3 or TRBV12-4, with D unresolved. CDR3 size: 14 residues. V was clipped by 2 bases and J by 2 bases, with 9 bases between them. The CDR3 nucleotides read TGTGCCAGCAGTTTAAGGGCGATTCAAGAGACCCAGTACTTC. It encodes CASSLRAIQETQYF.

This chain uses TRBV5-1 with TRBJ1-2; 7 bases match TRBD1. V gave up 4 bases and J gave up 6 bases; unmatched junction bases: 12. The length of the CDR3 is 15 residues. CDR1 is SGHRS, CDR2 YFSETQ, per germline. The DNA of the CDR3 is TGCGCCAGCAGCCCCCTGTCAATACAGGGGAATGGCTACACCTTC. This translates into CASSPLSIQGNGYTF.

As DNA, the CDR3 is TGTGCCAGCAGTCAAGACAGGGCGGGTACACCCCAGCATTTT. It is translated as CASSQDRAGTPQHF. The V and J genes are TRBV6-5 and TRBJ1-5; 7 positions agree with TRBD1. After removal of 5 bases from V and 10 bases from J, the junction contained 11 bases not matched to a gene. The CDR3 is 14 amino acids. In germline, CDR1 is MNHEY, CDR2 SVGAGI.

This chain uses TRBV6-6 with TRBJ1-4; perhaps TRBD1 as D (6 bases). Germline CDR1 is MNHNY and CDR2 is SVGAGI (reference sequence). The CDR3 has 16 residues. Trimming took off 10 bases at V and 13 bases at J, with 31 bases between the two ends. CDR3 in DNA: TGTGCCACCCAAATCTCCTCTTCAGGGACAAGTTTAGGACTGTTTTTT. Protein: CATQISSSGTSLGLFF.

This clonotype occurred many times. The chain joins TRBV29-1 to TRBJ2-1; 8 bases align to TRBD1. Looked up from germline, CDR1 is SQVTM and CDR2 is ANQGSEA. The V and J ends lost 3 bases and 4 bases, in that order; junction bases with no gene match: 5. The CDR3 spans 14 residues. CDR3 nucleotides: TGCAGCGTTGAGCAGGGGGCCGATTACAATGAGCAGTTCTTC. The encoded protein is CSVEQGADYNEQFF.

This clonotype came up a few times. The chain couples TRBV12-3 or TRBV12-4 to TRBJ2-1; a weak D match, TRBD1 (6 bases). Trimming removed 4 bases from V and 1 base from J, with 17 bases in between. This CDR3 is 17 amino acids long. The CDR3 DNA reads TGTGCCAGCAGTTGGGAGAACAGGGTTGGTTCCTACAATGAGCAGTTCTTC. Protein product: CASSWENRVGSYNEQFF.

This clonotype turned up a few times. V gene TRBV5-1 combines with J gene TRBJ2-3; 10 bases align to TRBD2. Trimming at V came to 1 base and at J to 0 bases, leaving 5 bases not matched to a gene. Germline V gene data show CDR1 as SGHRS and CDR2 as YFSETQ. The CDR3 is 17 residues long. This chain's CDR3 is CASSLQRGGTSTDTQYF. The CDR3 nucleotides are TGCGCCAGCAGCTTGCAGCGGGGGGGCACTAGCACAGATACGCAGTATTTT.

This clonotype was observed a single time. CDR3 bases: TGTGCCAGCAGCCCTCGGGACGGAAGGAGGTCCTATAATTCACCCCTCCACTTT. Amino acids: CASSPRDGRRSYNSPLHF. The V call is TRBV3-1, the J call TRBJ1-6; D is perhaps TRBD1 (5 bases). The ends were cut back, 4 bases at V and 1 base at J, with 17 bases in the middle. This CDR3 contains 18 residues. CDR1 is LGHDT and CDR2 is YNNKEL in the germline V gene (reference sequence).